These 2 T cell receptor beta chains share one sample of origin, sequenced in a study of cytomegalovirus exposure and HLA in healthy donors. The PCR was carried out with 60 Vbeta primers and 13 Jbeta primers. Measured with immunoSEQ multiplex PCR; TCRdb has only the in-frame clones, and not every one. The sample contains about 110,000 clones, roughly 66% of which appear only once. The sequencing sample was made of PBMCs. The source of these receptors is a woman aged 30 to 39 in good health and CMV-seronegative.

The rearrangement links TRBV27 to TRBJ2-3; 8 bases are a match to TRBD2. V trimming: 0 bases; J trimming: 4 bases; junction bases outside the gene matches: 0. The CDR3 extends over 14 amino acids. The germline V gene has CDR1 MNHEY and CDR2 SMNVEV (reference sequence). The CDR3 region is CASSLSGRADTQYF. CDR3 DNA sequence: TGTGCCAGCAGTTTATCCGGGAGGGCAGATACGCAGTATTTT.

The chain couples TRBV6-5 to TRBJ1-4; D unclear. V lost 0 bases and J 8 bases, leaving 10 bases between the germline ends. The CDR3 totals 14 residues. CDR1 MNHEY and CDR2 SVGAGI come from the germline V gene. The CDR3 region is CASSYSGLREKLFF. DNA of the CDR3: TGTGCCAGCAGTTACTCGGGTTTGCGGGAAAAACTGTTTTTT.